What follows is one T cell receptor beta chain and its context. In the original workflow: Estimated nucleated cell counts came from reference gene primer amplification. The data were produced by immunoSEQ multiplex PCR, yet TCRdb's version contains in-frame clones alone and is incomplete. V, J and clone size are taken as reported in that table, and D and trimming were inferred from the DNA itself. This sample has approximately 210,000 clones, with around 89% found just once. This CDR3 has 12 amino acids. V lost 5 bases and J lost 12, with 16 bases in between. Germline-derived CDR1 and CDR2 are SGHVS and FQNEAQ. The sample is drawn from a study of blood T cell repertoires in COVID-19. Study-wide background: Sites across the United States, Italy and Spain contributed samples from acute and convalescent COVID-19. In each case, the material was cDNA or gDNA derived from T cells, B-cell-depleted T cells, or PBMCs.

The chain links TRBV7-8 to TRBJ1-1; the D gene is possibly TRBD1 (5 bases). The source material was peripheral blood. This clonotype was obtained from a woman aged 40-49 years with acute or convalescent COVID-19. This CDR3 is CASSPPGLNPFF. CDR3 coding DNA: TGTGCCAGCAGCCCACCGGGACTGAACCCTTTCTTT.